This T cell receptor (beta chain) comes out of a study of T cells after yellow fever vaccination (dated by TCRdb to about 2019). Regarding the research as a whole: The SMART-Seq v4 Ultra Low Input RNA kit was used to prepare libraries from fractions with low cell numbers. Two healthy male donors made up the cohort, one aged 18 to 30 years and the other aged 30 to 40 years. Bulk PBMC replicates and cell subsets were isolated from blood drawn at multiple timepoints before and after both primary and secondary immunization. To follow T-cell clones before and after primary and booster YFV17D yellow fever vaccination, bulk TCR alpha and beta repertoires were sequenced over time. Study-wide conclusions, independent of this receptor: Because only two donors were included in the study, the extent to which the findings can be generalized is limited. Compared with the primary T-cell response, the secondary T-cell response was faster but weaker, reaching its peak on day 5 rather than on day 15. After the booster, most of the clones that had expanded following primary vaccination were detected again (almost 98% of CD4 and 88% of CD8), which suggests that memory was broadly maintained. Because abundant contaminating clonotypes from the bulk population could be contained in FACS-sorted repertoires, computational filtering was required. A small share of clonotypes occurred in both CD4 and CD8 compartments, likely arising from convergent recombination.

Details on this clonotype: What antigen it recognizes has not been identified. Per-base qualities were not stored, and no clone one base away is much larger.

Synthesis of TCR cDNA relied on 5'RACE template switching, a step that introduced a universal primer site along with unique molecular identifiers. Priming for cDNA synthesis came from both the TCR alpha and TCR beta constant segments. Two PCR steps were used to amplify libraries, with sample barcodes and sequencing adapters being added in the second step. Libraries were sequenced on Illumina HiSeq 2500 (2x100 bp) or NovaSeq (2x150 bp). In the source study's methods: MIGEC was used to demultiplex reads and collapse the reads into UMI consensus sequences, and MiXCR was used for V(D)J alignment. Vaccine-responding clonotypes were defined with edgeR using replicate PBMC samples, requiring FDR below 0.01 and a log2 fold change above 5 up to day 15. CD4 or CD8 identity was assigned to each bulk clonotype according to whether the clonotype was present at higher abundance in the sequenced CD4 repertoire or the sequenced CD8 repertoire. In-frame beta chains were kept once TCRdb had trimmed the public reads at Q25 with fastp and called clones with MiXCR. Each CDR3 protein appears once, grouped with its most common genes and DNA. TCRdb, rather than the study authors, made the V and J calls. Recorded for this sample are about 500,000 distinct CDR3 sequences; roughly a sixth of them occurred a single time. Of the sample, around a sixth is held by the ten largest clones.

The sample's treatment or condition, from its label and the paper: live attenuated yellow fever vaccine strain. At each blood-draw timepoint, two biological replicates of bulk PBMCs were obtained. PBMCs were isolated from peripheral blood using a standard Ficoll-Paque protocol. TriZol was used to extract RNA from bulk PBMCs, CD4 and CD8 fractions, and dextramer-positive and dextramer-negative fractions. For CDR1 and CDR2, the germline V gene lists SQVTM and ANQGSEA. Measured from the cysteine to the phenylalanine, the CDR3 is 13 residues long. The CDR3 DNA has 39 bases and is translated from base 1. At the junction V is shortened by 6 bases and J by 8 bases, with 16 bases in between.

The specimen comprised PBMCs, sampled about 5 days after the first yellow fever vaccination. The TCR originated in a man in his late teens or twenties who received the YFV17D yellow fever vaccine. The chain couples TRBV29-1 to TRBJ2-2; a tentative D call is TRBD1 (6 bases match). The sequence in DNA is TGCAGCGTACTAATACAGGGTCTAGGGGAGCTGTTTTTT. Translation gives CSVLIQGLGELFF.